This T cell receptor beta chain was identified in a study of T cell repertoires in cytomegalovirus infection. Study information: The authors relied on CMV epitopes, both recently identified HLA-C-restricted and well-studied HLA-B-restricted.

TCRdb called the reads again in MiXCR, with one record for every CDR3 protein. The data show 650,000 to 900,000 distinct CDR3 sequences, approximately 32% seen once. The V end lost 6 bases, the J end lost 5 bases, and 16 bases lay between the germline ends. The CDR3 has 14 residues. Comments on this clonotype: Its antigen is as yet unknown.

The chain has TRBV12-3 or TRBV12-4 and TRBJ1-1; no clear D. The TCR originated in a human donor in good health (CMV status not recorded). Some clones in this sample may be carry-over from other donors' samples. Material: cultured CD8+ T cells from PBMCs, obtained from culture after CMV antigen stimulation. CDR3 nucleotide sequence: TGTGCCAGCAGCCCCCTTTGGGTGGAAACTGAAGCTTTCTTT. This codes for CASSPLWVETEAFF.